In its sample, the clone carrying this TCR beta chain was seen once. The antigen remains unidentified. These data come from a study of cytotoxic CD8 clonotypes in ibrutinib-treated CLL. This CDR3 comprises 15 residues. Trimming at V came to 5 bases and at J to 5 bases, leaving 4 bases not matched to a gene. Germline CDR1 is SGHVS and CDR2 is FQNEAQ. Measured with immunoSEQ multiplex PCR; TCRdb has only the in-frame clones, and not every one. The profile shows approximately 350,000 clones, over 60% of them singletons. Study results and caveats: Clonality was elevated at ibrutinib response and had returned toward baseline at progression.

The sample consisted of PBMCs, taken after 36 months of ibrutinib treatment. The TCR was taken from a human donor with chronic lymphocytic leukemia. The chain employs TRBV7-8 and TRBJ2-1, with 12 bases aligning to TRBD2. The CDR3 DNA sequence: TGTGCCAGCAGCCCCGGACTAGCGGGACACAATGAGCAGTTCTTC. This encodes CASSPGLAGHNEQFF.